This T cell receptor beta chain was identified during a study of blood T cell repertoires in COVID-19. Study at large: From T cells, B-cell-depleted T cells, or PBMCs came the material, which was cDNA or gDNA.

Source study methods: Estimated nucleated cell counts came from reference gene primer amplification. TCRdb's table, derived via immunoSEQ multiplex PCR, lists solely in-frame clones and lacks some. That table supplies the V and J calls and clone size; D and trimming were determined from the DNA. The sample has roughly 150,000 clones, 85% seen once. The J segment lost 2 bases and the V segment lost 4 bases, leaving 2 bases of the junction unmatched. The CDR3 has 14 residues. Germline V gives CDR1 SGDLS, CDR2 YYNGEE. The chain carries TRBV9 and TRBJ2-1, with 8 bases aligning to TRBD2. This receptor was identified in a woman aged 55-75 years with COVID-19, enrolled during active disease. The specimen sequenced was peripheral blood. The chain's CDR3 is CASSSGGPYNEQFF. The CDR3 nucleotides are TGTGCCAGCAGCTCGGGGGGGCCCTACAATGAGCAGTTCTTC.